This T cell receptor beta chain was documented in a study of cytomegalovirus exposure and HLA in healthy donors. The primer mix had 60 Vbeta and 13 Jbeta primers. Libraries were prepared by immunoSEQ multiplex PCR; TCRdb keeps only in-frame clonotypes and omits some of them. The sample data list 130,000 or so clones. With respect to this clone: What it binds is unknown.

The CDR3 extends over 16 amino acids. V was clipped by 1 base and J by 4 bases; unmatched bases: 8. Germline-derived CDR1 and CDR2 are SGHTA and FQGNSA. General study results and limits: In a later analysis, TCR association rates varied by HLA locus: DRB1 most, HLA-C fewest. The listing of 150 or so TCR beta chains classed them as cytomegalovirus-associated. In a later analysis, TCR beta V- and J-gene trimming showed a link to a missense DCLRE1C variant. Per published accounts, TCR beta sequences correctly predicted the HLA-A and HLA-B alleles of most subjects.

The gene calls are TRBV7-2 and TRBJ2-7; 9 nucleotides align to TRBD2. Input material: PBMCs. The sequence was obtained from a woman in her thirties or forties in good health and CMV-seropositive. CDR3 amino acids: CASSLGGRAGGYEQYF. The CDR3 nucleotides are TGTGCCAGCAGCTTAGGGGGCCGAGCGGGAGGTTACGAGCAGTACTTC.